Following are 23 T cell receptor beta chains from one sample sequenced in a study of cytomegalovirus exposure and HLA in healthy donors. Vbeta (60) and Jbeta (13) primers were used in the PCR. Repertoires were generated with immunoSEQ multiplex PCR, while TCRdb's copy carries only in-frame clones and drops some. The sample shows 150,000 to 200,000 clones, roughly 88% of them seen only once. The sequenced sample was PBMCs. The receptors derive from a man between 18 and 35 years old in good health and CMV-seropositive.

The chain links TRBV15 to TRBJ2-2, with a possible D match to TRBD1 (6 bases). This CDR3 comprises 14 residues. V was pared by 2 bases and J by 3 bases, with 7 bases between. Per germline, CDR1 LNHNV and CDR2 YYDKDF (reference sequence). For the CDR3, the DNA is TGTGCCACCAGCAGAAACAGGGACACCGGGGAGCTGTTTTTT. Its translation: CATSRNRDTGELFF.

The rearrangement joins TRBV18 to TRBJ2-5; D unresolved. The V end lost 0 bases, the J end lost 5 bases, and 13 bases lay between the germline ends. Looked up from germline, CDR1 is KGHSH and CDR2 is LQKENI. This CDR3 spans 15 amino acids. The CDR3 DNA is TGTGCCAGCTCACCACCGGTCCGGGTAATTGAGACCCAGTACTTC. Translated, it gives CASSPPVRVIETQYF.

This chain joins TRBV11-2 and TRBJ2-7; 7 nucleotides agree with TRBD1. The V segment lost 1 base and the J segment 3 bases; nucleotides outside the gene matches: 3. Germline assignment: CDR1 SGHAT and CDR2 FQNNGV. CDR3 length: 14 residues. The CDR3 bases are TGTGCCAGCAGCTTAGTCGGGACAGTCTACGAGCAGTACTTC. Translation gives CASSLVGTVYEQYF.

The chain couples TRBV27 to TRBJ2-1; 9 nucleotides line up with TRBD2. The CDR3 sequence is 15 residues long. Unmatched junction bases numbered 11, after V lost 4 bases and J lost 10 bases. Germline loops: CDR1 MNHEY, CDR2 SMNVEV (reference sequence). Here the CDR3 DNA reads TGTGCCAGCAGTTCGGGACTAGCTCCCTACAGGGAGCAGTTCTTC. This codes for CASSSGLAPYREQFF.

The J gene is TRBJ2-3, the V gene TRBV18; D is ambiguous. The CDR3 loop spans 12 amino acids. The V gene lost 3 bases and the J gene lost 12 bases, with 13 bases spanning the gap. Germline V gives CDR1 KGHSH, CDR2 LQKENI. The CDR3 here is CASSPPELSQYF. The CDR3, as DNA: TGTGCCAGCTCACCCCCGGAGCTATCCCAGTATTTT.

This clone was seen just once. This chain uses TRBV2 with TRBJ2-3; TRBD1 matches 9 bases. V trimming: 6 bases; J trimming: 4 bases; junction bases outside the gene matches: 11. The CDR3 covers 16 residues. Looked up from germline, CDR1 is SNHLY and CDR2 is FYNNEI. The CDR3 is CASRELDRGIPDTQYF. Written as DNA, the CDR3 is TGTGCCAGCAGGGAACTGGACAGGGGAATTCCAGATACGCAGTATTTT.

The chain is built from TRBV5-1 and TRBJ2-1; 10 nucleotides agree with TRBD1. Germline V gene data show CDR1 as SGHRS and CDR2 as YFSETQ. V lost 3 bases and J lost 4; bases outside the gene matches: 4. This CDR3 is 15 amino acids long. The CDR3 sequence is CASSSMGQGYNEQFF. For the CDR3, the DNA is TGCGCCAGCAGCTCAATGGGACAGGGGTACAATGAGCAGTTCTTC.

This clone was picked up a small number of times. J is TRBJ1-5 and V is TRBV23-1; 11 bases line up with TRBD1. TRBV23-1 falls under the ORF class, with uncertain function. Trimming cost V 8 bases and J 6 bases; bases outside gene matches: 6. The CDR3 contains 14 residues. CDR3: CASGWDRGSQPQHF. DNA for the CDR3: TGCGCCAGCGGGTGGGACAGGGGGAGTCAGCCCCAGCATTTT.

A remark on this clone: Additional DNA sequences in this sample encode the identical CDR3. The chain employs TRBV19 and TRBJ1-6; TRBD1 might be the D (6 bases). V lost 3 bases and J lost 2, with 17 bases in between. Germline CDR1 is LNHDA and CDR2 is SQIVND (reference sequence). This CDR3 has 18 residues. The CDR3 sequence is CASSIYPGRGTYNSPLHF. The CDR3 DNA is TGTGCCAGTAGTATCTATCCGGGCAGGGGAACCTATAATTCACCCCTCCACTTT.

V and J are TRBV6-7 and TRBJ2-1; 9 bases fit TRBD2. Being an ORF, TRBV6-7 has a function that is uncertain. CDR3 length equals 16 residues. The V gene end was trimmed by 0 bases and the J gene end by 7 bases; junction bases not matched to a gene: 7. In nucleotides, the CDR3 is TGTGCCAGCAGTTACTCGACTAGCGGTCTACTGAATGAGCAGTTCTTC. The encoded protein is CASSYSTSGLLNEQFF.

The CDR3 sequence is CASSLDIQGWYEQYF. The CDR3 nucleotides are TGTGCCAGCAGCTTGGATATACAGGGGTGGTACGAGCAGTACTTC. This rearrangement joins TRBV5-5 to TRBJ2-7; 7 nucleotides line up with TRBD1. V dropped 0 bases and J dropped 4; count of bases not matched to a gene: 7. This CDR3 contains 15 residues. Germline-derived CDR1 and CDR2 are SGHKS and YYEKEE (reference sequence).

The chain is built from TRBV4-3 and TRBJ1-2, with TRBD1 as a possible D gene (6 bases). The CDR3 is made up of 16 amino acids. V lost 0 bases, J lost 3 bases, and 14 bases lay in between. Germline V gene lookup returns CDR1 LGHNA and CDR2 YSLEER. CDR3: CASSQERQAEDYGYTF. The CDR3 coding sequence is TGCGCCAGCAGCCAAGAAAGACAGGCGGAGGACTATGGCTACACCTTC.

This chain links TRBV19 with TRBJ2-3; no reliable D call. The CDR3 runs to 15 residues. Germline V lookup: CDR1 LNHDA, CDR2 SQIVND (reference sequence). With 5 bases removed from V and 2 bases from J, the gap between germline ends came to 14 bases. For the CDR3, the DNA is TGTGCCAGTAGTCGGCAGGTGGCCCCCACAGATACGCAGTATTTT. As protein: CASSRQVAPTDTQYF.

The V gene is TRBV6-4, the J gene TRBJ1-5; no reliable D call. Trimming pared 3 bases from V and 4 bases from J, leaving 7 bases between. Germline CDR1 reads MRHNA; CDR2 reads SNTAGT. This CDR3 spans 13 amino acids. The CDR3 loop reads CASSEGLNQPQHF. The CDR3 region has the DNA TGTGCCAGCAGTGAAGGACTGAATCAGCCCCAGCATTTT.

J is TRBJ1-1 and V is TRBV7-6; maybe TRBD1 (5 bases). V was trimmed by 5 bases and J by 4 bases, leaving 14 bases between them. Germline V lookup: CDR1 SGHVS, CDR2 FNYEAQ. This CDR3 is built from 14 residues. The CDR3 protein is CASSPGGGITEAFF. CDR3 coding DNA: TGTGCCAGCAGCCCCGGGGGGGGGATCACTGAAGCTTTCTTT.

The V call is TRBV7-7, the J call TRBJ2-2; D uncertain. The CDR3 loop spans 15 amino acids. The V gene's germline CDR1 is SSHAT and CDR2 FNYEAQ (reference sequence). The germline V and J ends were trimmed by 5 bases and 6 bases, with 16 bases remaining between them. The CDR3: CASSPTLRDAGELFF. The CDR3, as DNA: TGTGCCAGCAGCCCAACACTAAGAGACGCCGGGGAGCTGTTTTTT.

The chain joins TRBV18 to TRBJ1-6; D is unclear. The V end was cut by 3 bases, the J end by 11 bases, with 14 bases between. Germline V CDR1 and CDR2: KGHSH, LQKENI. CDR3 size: 14 residues. The CDR3 sequence is CASSPQESGTPLHF. The DNA for the CDR3 is TGTGCCAGCTCACCCCAGGAATCCGGGACACCCCTCCACTTT.

V gene TRBV7-9 combines with J gene TRBJ2-3; 9 bases fit TRBD2. Germline V CDR1 and CDR2: SEHNR, FQNEAQ (reference sequence). This CDR3 region has 15 residues. Trimming cost V 1 base and J 5 bases; bases outside gene matches: 4. The CDR3, as DNA: TGTGCCAGCAGCTTAGGTAGCGGGGGAAGAGATACGCAGTATTTT. Translated: CASSLGSGGRDTQYF.

The chain joins TRBV5-1 to TRBJ2-2, with 9 bases fitting TRBD1. The germline V gene encodes CDR1 SGHRS and CDR2 YFSETQ. J was trimmed by 7 bases and V by 2 bases; bases with no gene match: 3. The CDR3 extends over 14 amino acids. The CDR3 coding sequence is TGCGCCAGCAGCTTACAGGGGGCGAGCGGGGAGCTGTTTTTT. Its translation is CASSLQGASGELFF.

This chain uses TRBV6-6 with TRBJ1-5; 8 nucleotides align to TRBD1. Looked up from germline, CDR1 is MNHNY and CDR2 is SVGAGI (reference sequence). V lost 10 bases and J lost 1; bases outside the gene matches: 9. The CDR3 has 15 residues. The CDR3 sequence: CATSGGGRSNQPQHF. CDR3 bases: TGTGCCACTTCAGGGGGCGGCAGGAGCAATCAGCCCCAGCATTTT.

The rearrangement links TRBV2 to TRBJ2-5; TRBD2 is a possible D gene (6 bases). Germline CDR1 and CDR2: SNHLY and FYNNEI. The germline V and J ends were trimmed by 4 bases and 0 bases, with 9 bases remaining between them. The CDR3 runs 14 residues. The CDR3 sequence is CASSGRGDQETQYF. The CDR3 region has the DNA TGTGCCAGCAGTGGGCGGGGTGACCAAGAGACCCAGTACTTC. The variable domain in full, with the rest retrieved from reference TRBV2 and TRBJ2-5, is EPEVTQTPSHQVTQMGQEVILRCVPISNHLYFYWYRQILGQKVEFLVSFYNNEISEKSEIFDDQFSVERPDGSNFTLKIRSTKLEDSAMYFCASSGRGDQETQYFGPGTRLLVL.

The gene calls are TRBV2 and TRBJ2-7; TRBD1 aligns across 8 bases. This CDR3 region has 14 residues. Trimming at V came to 5 bases and at J to 5 bases, leaving 8 bases not matched to a gene. Looked up from germline, CDR1 is SNHLY and CDR2 is FYNNEI. The CDR3 region has the DNA TGTGCCAGCAGTCTAAGGACAGGGTCCCACGAGCAGTACTTC. This sequence encodes CASSLRTGSHEQYF.

The chain joins TRBV28 to TRBJ2-1; 10 bases map to TRBD1. Trimming removed 5 bases from V and 4 bases from J; junction bases left unmatched: 5. The CDR3 is made up of 15 amino acids. The germline gives CDR1 MDHEN, CDR2 SYDVKM. The CDR3 loop is CASSNGQGGYNEQFF. DNA of the CDR3: TGTGCCAGCAGTAACGGACAGGGGGGATACAATGAGCAGTTCTTC.